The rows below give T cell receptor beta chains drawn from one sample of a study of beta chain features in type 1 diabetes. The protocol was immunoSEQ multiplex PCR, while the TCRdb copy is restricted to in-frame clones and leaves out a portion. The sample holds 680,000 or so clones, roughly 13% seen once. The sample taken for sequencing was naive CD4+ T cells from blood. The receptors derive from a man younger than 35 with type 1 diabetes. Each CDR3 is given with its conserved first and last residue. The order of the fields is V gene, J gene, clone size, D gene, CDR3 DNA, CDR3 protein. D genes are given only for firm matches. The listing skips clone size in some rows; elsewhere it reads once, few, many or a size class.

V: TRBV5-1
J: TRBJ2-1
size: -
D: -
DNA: TGCGCCAGCAGCTTGGAGCGGGCGTACAATGAGCAGTTCTTC
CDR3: CASSLERAYNEQFF

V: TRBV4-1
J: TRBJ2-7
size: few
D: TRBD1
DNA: TGCGCCAGCAGACATACCGGGACAGGGCGTTACGAGCAGTACTTC
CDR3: CASRHTGTGRYEQYF

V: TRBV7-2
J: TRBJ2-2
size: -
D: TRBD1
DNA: TGTGCCAGCAGCCCCGGGACAGGGGGCACCGGGGAGCTGTTTTTT
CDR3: CASSPGTGGTGELFF

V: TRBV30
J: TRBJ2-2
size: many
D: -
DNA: TGTGCCTGGAAAAGGGGGATTAACACCGGGGAGCTGTTTTTT
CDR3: CAWKRGINTGELFF

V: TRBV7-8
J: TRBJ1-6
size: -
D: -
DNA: TGTGCCAGCAGCTTACCAGTCTATAATTCACCCCTCCACTTT
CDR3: CASSLPVYNSPLHF

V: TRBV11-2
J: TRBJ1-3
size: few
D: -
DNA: TGTGCCAGCAGCCTCGACAATTCTGGAAACACCATATATTTT
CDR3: CASSLDNSGNTIYF

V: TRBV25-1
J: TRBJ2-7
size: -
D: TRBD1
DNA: TGTGCCAGCAGTGAAGCGACAGGGGCCTCCTACGAGCAGTACTTC
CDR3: CASSEATGASYEQYF

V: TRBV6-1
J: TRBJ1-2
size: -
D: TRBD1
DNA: TGTGCCAGCAGTGAAGGCACGGACAGGGGGCGCGACTATGGCTACACCTTC
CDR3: CASSEGTDRGRDYGYTF

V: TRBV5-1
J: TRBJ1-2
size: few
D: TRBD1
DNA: TGCGCCAGCAGCCTGGAATTCGGACAGGATGGCTACACCTTC
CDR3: CASSLEFGQDGYTF

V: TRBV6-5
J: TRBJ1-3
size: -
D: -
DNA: TGTGCCAGCAGTTACTCGTCGGGGGTCTCTGGAAACACCATATATTTT
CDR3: CASSYSSGVSGNTIYF

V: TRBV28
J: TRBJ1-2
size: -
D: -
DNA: TGTGCCAGCAGTTTATGGGAAAGTGGCTATGGCTACACCTTC
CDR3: CASSLWESGYGYTF

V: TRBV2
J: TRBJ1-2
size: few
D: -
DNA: TGTGCCAGCACCGGTCCCGGACTCAGCTATGGCTACACCTTC
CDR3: CASTGPGLSYGYTF

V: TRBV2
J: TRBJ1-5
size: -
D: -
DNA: TGTGCCAGCAGTGGGCGGAATCAGCCCCAGCATTTT
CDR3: CASSGRNQPQHF